A selection of T cell receptor beta chains follows, all from one sample in a study of CD8 T cells in ankylosing spondylitis. TCRdb redid the calling of the 5' RACE reads with MiXCR, one entry per CDR3 protein. Among a few hundred thousand distinct CDR3 sequences listed, approximately 20% were seen once. The sample taken for sequencing was blood, either unsorted or a sorted T cell fraction (not recorded which). These receptors were taken from a male donor with ankylosing spondylitis. CDR3s include the opening cysteine and the closing phenylalanine or tryptophan. A D gene is named only where the DNA matches it firmly. Not every row has a clone size; where given, it reads once, few, many or a size class.

>TRBV5-1|-|TRBJ2-1|-
TGCGCCAGCGCTTCCGTGAATTCCGGTGAGCAGTTCTTC
CASASVNSGEQFF
>TRBV20-1|-|TRBJ2-1|-
TGCAGTATCGGCGATTTCAATGAGCAGTTCTTC
CSIGDFNEQFF
>TRBV2|-|TRBJ1-5|-
TGTGCCAGCAGTCTGGAGGTATATAGCAATCAGCCCCAGCATTTT
CASSLEVYSNQPQHF
>TRBV7-9|TRBD1|TRBJ2-1|many
TGTGCCAGCAGCAGAACAGGGGACCTTTCGATTGAGCAGTTCTTC
CASSRTGDLSIEQFF
>TRBV6-1|-|TRBJ2-1|few
TGTGCCAGCAGTGGTCAGAATGAGCAGTTCTTC
CASSGQNEQFF
>TRBV27|-|TRBJ1-4|-
TGTGCCAGCAGTCTCAGGGTTGATGGGGAAAAACTGTTTTTT
CASSLRVDGEKLFF
>TRBV5-1|TRBD2|TRBJ2-7|many
TGCGCCAGCGGAGCTGCTAGCGGGAGTTACGACGAGCAGTACTTC
CASGAASGSYDEQYF
>TRBV29-1|-|TRBJ2-7|many
TGCAGCGTTGCAATCCTTCCGGGCGAGCAGTACTTC
CSVAILPGEQYF
>TRBV28|TRBD1|TRBJ2-7|-
TGTGCCAGCAATGGACAGGGCTCTCTCCACGAGCAGTACTTC
CASNGQGSLHEQYF
>TRBV5-1|-|TRBJ2-1|once
TGCGCCAGCAGCTTGTTTGCGGGAATCCAATACGGGCAGTTCTTC
CASSLFAGIQYGQFF
>TRBV20-1|-|TRBJ2-5|-
TGCAGTGCTAGTCACTCCGGGGAGACCCAGTACTTC
CSASHSGETQYF
>TRBV20-1|TRBD1|TRBJ2-3|few
TGCAGTGCTACAAGGGACAGCGACGTGGGGTTGCAGTATTTT
CSATRDSDVGLQYF
>TRBV20-1|-|TRBJ2-2|few
TGCAGTGCTAGAGCCCCCTCTGGGGCAAACACCGGGGAGCTGTTTTTT
CSARAPSGANTGELFF
>TRBV27|-|TRBJ1-1|-
TGTGCCAGCAGTTTACAGAACATGAACACTGAAGCTTTCTTT
CASSLQNMNTEAFF
>TRBV29-1|TRBD1|TRBJ1-2|few
TGCAGCGGACGGGACAGTCTCTCTAACTATGGCTACACCTTC
CSGRDSLSNYGYTF
>TRBV12-3/TRBV12-4|-|TRBJ2-1|-
TGTGCCAGCAGTTCTAACACCAATGAGCAGTTCTTC
CASSSNTNEQFF
>TRBV9|-|TRBJ1-1|-
TGTGCCAGCAGAGTAGCACCCCTGGGGGGGGCGGCCACTGAAGCTTTCTTT
CASRVAPLGGAATEAFF
>TRBV20-1|-|TRBJ2-3|-
TGCAGTGCTAGTGACTTCTCCGATACGCAGTATTTT
CSASDFSDTQYF
>TRBV28|-|TRBJ2-3|-
TGTGCCAGCAGGTCGGATATAGCCCTGAGCACAGATACGCAGTATTTT
CASRSDIALSTDTQYF
>TRBV20-1|-|TRBJ1-1|-
TGCAGTGCTAGGGATGGAAGGCAGGGTTACACTGAAGCTTTCTTT
CSARDGRQGYTEAFF
>TRBV5-1|-|TRBJ2-6|few
TGCGCCAGCAGAATCTCTGGGGCCAACGTCCTGACTTTC
CASRISGANVLTF
>TRBV7-6|-|TRBJ2-7|-
TGTGCCAGCAGCCGAGGGGGGGGTCGTTCCTACGAGCAGTACTTC
CASSRGGGRSYEQYF
>TRBV7-2|-|TRBJ2-5|-
TGTGCCAGCAGCTTTCCGCAGGAAGGGAGGTGGAAAGAGACCCAGTACTTC
CASSFPQEGRWKETQYF
>TRBV5-1|TRBD1|TRBJ1-1|-
TGCGCCAGCAGCTTGCCGGACAGGGGGGAAATGAACACTGAAGCTTTCTTT
CASSLPDRGEMNTEAFF
>TRBV27|TRBD2|TRBJ2-2|-
TGTGCCAGCAGTTTAAGACTAGCGGGAGTGAACACCGGGGAGCTGTTTTTT
CASSLRLAGVNTGELFF
>TRBV5-1|TRBD2|TRBJ2-3|-
TGCGCCAGCACGTACCTCGGCGGGAGAAGCACAGATACGCAGTATTTT
CASTYLGGRSTDTQYF
>TRBV6-1|-|TRBJ1-6|-
TGTGCCAGCAGTCCCCGTGACAGCTCCTATAATTCACCCCTCCACTTT
CASSPRDSSYNSPLHF
>TRBV4-1|-|TRBJ2-5|once
TGCGCCAGCAGCCAAGTACCGGGAGCCAGGGAGACCCAGTACTTC
CASSQVPGARETQYF
>TRBV2|TRBD1|TRBJ2-5|-
TGTGCCAGGAGAGGGACAGGGGGCCAAGAGACCCAGTACTTC
CARRGTGGQETQYF
>TRBV20-1|-|TRBJ1-3|-
TGCAGTGCTAGACAGACAGTTAGATCTGGAAACACCATATATTTT
CSARQTVRSGNTIYF
>TRBV25-1|-|TRBJ2-7|few
TGTGCCAGCACCTCAGGGGGACTCCTGGCCGAGCAGTACTTC
CASTSGGLLAEQYF
>TRBV12-3/TRBV12-4|TRBD2|TRBJ2-3|-
TGTACGACTAGCGGGATTACAGATACGCAGTATTTT
CTTSGITDTQYF
>TRBV5-1|TRBD2|TRBJ2-3|-
TGCGCCAGCAGCTCCCGACTAGCGGGAAACACAGATACGCAGTATTTT
CASSSRLAGNTDTQYF
>TRBV27|-|TRBJ1-1|few
TGTGCCAGCAGTTTATTTCGGACCGCTGGAACTGAAGCTTTCTTT
CASSLFRTAGTEAFF
>TRBV20-1|-|TRBJ1-5|-
TGCAGTGCTTACAGGGATCGCAATCAGCCCCAGCATTTT
CSAYRDRNQPQHF
>TRBV6-1|-|TRBJ2-5|-
TGTGCCAGCCGCATGGGGGGTCGGGAGACCCAGTACTTC
CASRMGGRETQYF
>TRBV6-1|TRBD2|TRBJ2-7|few
TGTGCCAGCAGCAGGACTAGTCACAGCGAGCAGTACTTC
CASSRTSHSEQYF
>TRBV6-1|-|TRBJ1-5|few
TGTGCCAGCAGTGTCCCGACAGATAGCAATCAGCCCCAGCATTTT
CASSVPTDSNQPQHF
>TRBV5-1|TRBD1|TRBJ1-2|-
TGCGCCAGCAAAAATACAGGGGGCAACGGCTACACCTTC
CASKNTGGNGYTF
>TRBV15|TRBD1|TRBJ2-4|-
TGTGCCACCAGCAGAGATTGGACAGGACTAGCCAAAAACATTCAGTACTTC
CATSRDWTGLAKNIQYF
>TRBV12-3/TRBV12-4|-|TRBJ2-2|-
TGTGCCAGCAGTAACCAACAGGGAAACACCGGGGAGCTGTTTTTT
CASSNQQGNTGELFF
>TRBV4-1|-|TRBJ1-1|few
TGCGCCAGCAGCCAAACGGGACAACTGAACACTGAAGCTTTCTTT
CASSQTGQLNTEAFF
>TRBV29-1|TRBD1|TRBJ1-1|few
TGCAGCGCCCAGGCGGCAGGGGGGACGAACACTGAAGCTTTCTTT
CSAQAAGGTNTEAFF
>TRBV20-1|-|TRBJ2-1|-
TGCAGTGCTAGAGGGCGGGCAGGAGTTGAGGGTGAGCAGTTCTTC
CSARGRAGVEGEQFF